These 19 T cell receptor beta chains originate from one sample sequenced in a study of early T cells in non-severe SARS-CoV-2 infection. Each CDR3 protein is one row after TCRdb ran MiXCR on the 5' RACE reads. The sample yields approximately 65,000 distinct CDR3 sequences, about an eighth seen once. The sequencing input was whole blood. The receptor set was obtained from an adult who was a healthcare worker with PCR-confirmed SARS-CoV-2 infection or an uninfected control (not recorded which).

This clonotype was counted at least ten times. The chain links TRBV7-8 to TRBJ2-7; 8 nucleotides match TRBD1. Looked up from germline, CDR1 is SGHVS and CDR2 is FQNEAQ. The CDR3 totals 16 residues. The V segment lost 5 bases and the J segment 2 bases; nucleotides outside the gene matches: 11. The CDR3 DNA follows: TGTGCCAGCAGCACGCCTCGGACAGGGCGCCCCTACGAGCAGTACTTC. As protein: CASSTPRTGRPYEQYF. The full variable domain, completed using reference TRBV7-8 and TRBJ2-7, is GAGVSQSPRYKVAKRGQDVALRCDPISGHVSLFWYQQALGQGPEFLTYFQNEAQLDKSGLPSDRFFAERPEGSVSTLKIQRTQQEDSAVYLCASSTPRTGRPYEQYFGPGTRLTVT.

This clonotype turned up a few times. The CDR3 here is CASSVLGAGDNEQFF. The CDR3 nucleotides read TGTGCCAGCAGTGTGCTGGGGGCTGGCGACAATGAGCAGTTCTTC. The chain carries TRBV14 and TRBJ2-1; D is perhaps TRBD1 (6 bases). Between the trimmed V and J ends, which lost 6 bases and 5 bases, there was a span of 17 bases. Germline CDR1 reads SGHDN; CDR2 reads FVKESK. CDR3 length equals 15 residues. The whole variable domain, filled in from reference TRBV14 and TRBJ2-1, reads EAGVTQFPSHSVIEKGQTVTLRCDPISGHDNLYWYRRVMGKEIKFLLHFVKESKQDESGMPNNRFLAERTGGTYSTLKVQPAELEDSGVYFCASSVLGAGDNEQFFGPGTRLTVL.

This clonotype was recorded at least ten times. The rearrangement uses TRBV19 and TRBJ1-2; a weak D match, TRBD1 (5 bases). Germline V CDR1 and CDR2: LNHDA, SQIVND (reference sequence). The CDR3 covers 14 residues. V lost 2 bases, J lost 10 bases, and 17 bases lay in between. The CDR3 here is CASSIRGPDGTYTF. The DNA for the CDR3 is TGTGCCAGTAGTATAAGGGGACCGGACGGGACCTACACCTTC.

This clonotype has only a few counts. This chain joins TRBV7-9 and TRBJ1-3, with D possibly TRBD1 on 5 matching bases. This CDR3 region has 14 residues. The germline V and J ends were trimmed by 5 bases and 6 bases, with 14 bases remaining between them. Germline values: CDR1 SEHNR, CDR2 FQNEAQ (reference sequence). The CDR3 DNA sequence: TGTGCCAGCAGCCGGACAAGCGTTGAAAACACCATATATTTT. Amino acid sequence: CASSRTSVENTIYF.

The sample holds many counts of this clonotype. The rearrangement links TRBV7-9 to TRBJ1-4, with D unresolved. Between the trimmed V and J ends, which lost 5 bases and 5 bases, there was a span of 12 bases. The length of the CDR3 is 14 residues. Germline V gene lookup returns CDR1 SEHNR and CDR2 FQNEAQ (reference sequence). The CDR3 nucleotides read TGTGCCAGCAGCCAAGTGGCAGAGAATGAAAAACTGTTTTTT. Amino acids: CASSQVAENEKLFF.

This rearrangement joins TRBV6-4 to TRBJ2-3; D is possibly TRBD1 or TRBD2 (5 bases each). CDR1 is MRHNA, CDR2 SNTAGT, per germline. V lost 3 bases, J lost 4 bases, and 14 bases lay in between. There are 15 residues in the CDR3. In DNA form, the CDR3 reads TGTGCCAGCAGTGATGGGGGTGGCCAGGCAGATACGCAGTATTTT. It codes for CASSDGGGQADTQYF.

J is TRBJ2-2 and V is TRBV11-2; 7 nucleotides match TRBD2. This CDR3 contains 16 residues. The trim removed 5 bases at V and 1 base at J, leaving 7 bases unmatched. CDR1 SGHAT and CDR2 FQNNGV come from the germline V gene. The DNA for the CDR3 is TGTGCCAGCAGCCGATTCGGGGGGTTGAACACCGGGGAGCTGTTTTTT. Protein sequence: CASSRFGGLNTGELFF.

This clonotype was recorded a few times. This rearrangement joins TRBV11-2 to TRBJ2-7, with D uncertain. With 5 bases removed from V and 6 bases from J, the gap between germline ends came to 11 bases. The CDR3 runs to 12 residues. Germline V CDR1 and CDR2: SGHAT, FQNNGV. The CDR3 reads CASSPSGGEQYF. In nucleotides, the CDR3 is TGTGCCAGCAGCCCCAGTGGTGGCGAGCAGTACTTC. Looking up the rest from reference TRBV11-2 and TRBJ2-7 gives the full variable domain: EAGVAQSPRYKIIEKRQSVAFWCNPISGHATLYWYQQILGQGPKLLIQFQNNGVVDDSQLPKDRFSAERLKGVDSTLKIQPAKLEDSAVYLCASSPSGGEQYFGPGTRLTVT.

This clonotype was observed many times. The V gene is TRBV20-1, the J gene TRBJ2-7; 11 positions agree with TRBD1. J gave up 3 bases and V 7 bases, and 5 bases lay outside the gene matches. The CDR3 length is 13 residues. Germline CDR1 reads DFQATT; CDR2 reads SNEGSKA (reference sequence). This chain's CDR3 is CSGSGTGGYEQYF. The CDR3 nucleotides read TGCAGTGGAAGTGGGACAGGGGGCTACGAGCAGTACTTC.

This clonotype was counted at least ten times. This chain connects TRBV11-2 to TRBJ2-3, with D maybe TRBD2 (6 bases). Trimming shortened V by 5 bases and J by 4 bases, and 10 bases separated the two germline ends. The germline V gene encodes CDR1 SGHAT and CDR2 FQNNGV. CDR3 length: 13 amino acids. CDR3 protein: CASSTSGADTQYF. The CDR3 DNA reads TGTGCCAGCAGCACCTCGGGGGCAGATACGCAGTATTTT. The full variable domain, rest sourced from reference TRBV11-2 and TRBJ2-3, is EAGVAQSPRYKIIEKRQSVAFWCNPISGHATLYWYQQILGQGPKLLIQFQNNGVVDDSQLPKDRFSAERLKGVDSTLKIQPAKLEDSAVYLCASSTSGADTQYFGPGTRLTVL.

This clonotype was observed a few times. CDR3 region: CASRDRGRNTDTQYF. As DNA, the CDR3 is TGTGCCAGCAGGGACAGGGGGCGCAACACAGATACGCAGTATTTT. V gene TRBV6-2 or TRBV6-3 combines with J gene TRBJ2-3; 11 bases fit TRBD1. Germline lookup yields CDR1 MNHEY and CDR2 SVGEGT. The CDR3 consists of 15 residues. With V trimmed by 6 bases and J by 2 bases, 4 bases remained unmatched.

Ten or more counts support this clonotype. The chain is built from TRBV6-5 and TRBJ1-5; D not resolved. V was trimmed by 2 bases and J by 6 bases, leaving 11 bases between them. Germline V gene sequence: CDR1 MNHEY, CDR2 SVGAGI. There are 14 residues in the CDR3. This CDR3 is CASSYESEGQPQHF. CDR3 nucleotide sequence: TGTGCCAGCAGTTACGAGTCAGAGGGTCAGCCCCAGCATTTT.

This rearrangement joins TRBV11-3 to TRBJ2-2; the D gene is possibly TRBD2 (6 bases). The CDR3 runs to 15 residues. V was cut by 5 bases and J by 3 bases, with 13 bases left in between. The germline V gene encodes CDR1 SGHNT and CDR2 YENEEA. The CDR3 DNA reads TGTGCCAGCAGCCCCGGACTACCCTACACCGGGGAGCTGTTTTTT. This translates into CASSPGLPYTGELFF.

The CDR3 region is CSVDYGGDRETQYF. The CDR3 DNA is TGCAGCGTTGATTACGGGGGGGATCGAGAGACCCAGTACTTC. The V and J genes are TRBV29-1 and TRBJ2-5, with 8 bases identical to TRBD2. The CDR3 runs to 14 residues. Germline CDR1 SQVTM, CDR2 ANQGSEA. V shed 3 bases and J 4 bases; nucleotides not matched to a gene: 7.

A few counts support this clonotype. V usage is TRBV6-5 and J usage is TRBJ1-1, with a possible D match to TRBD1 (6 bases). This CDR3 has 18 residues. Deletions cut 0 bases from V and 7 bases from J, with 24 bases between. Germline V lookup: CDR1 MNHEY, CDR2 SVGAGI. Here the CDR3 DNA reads TGTGCCAGCAGTTACTCGCTAACCCCCGGGACATTGGGTAATGAAGCTTTCTTT. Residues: CASSYSLTPGTLGNEAFF.

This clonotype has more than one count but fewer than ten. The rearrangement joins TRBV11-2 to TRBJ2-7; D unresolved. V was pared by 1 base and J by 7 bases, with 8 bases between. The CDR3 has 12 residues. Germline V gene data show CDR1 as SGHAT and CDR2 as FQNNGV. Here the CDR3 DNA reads TGTGCCAGCAGCTTAGGGCGGATTGAGCAGTACTTC. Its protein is CASSLGRIEQYF.

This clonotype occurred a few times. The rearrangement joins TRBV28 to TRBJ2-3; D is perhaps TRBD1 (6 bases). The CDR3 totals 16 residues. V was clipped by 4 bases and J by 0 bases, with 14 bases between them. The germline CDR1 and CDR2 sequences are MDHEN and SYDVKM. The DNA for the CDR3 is TGTGCCAGCAGTTCCTTCGACAGGATTAGCACAGATACGCAGTATTTT. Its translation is CASSSFDRISTDTQYF.

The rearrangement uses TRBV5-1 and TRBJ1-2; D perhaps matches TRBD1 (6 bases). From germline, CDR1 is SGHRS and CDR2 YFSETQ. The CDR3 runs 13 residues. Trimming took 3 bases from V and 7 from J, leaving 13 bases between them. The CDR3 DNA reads TGCGCCAGCAGCTCAGGGGTTGGGTCTGGCTACACCTTC. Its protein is CASSSGVGSGYTF.

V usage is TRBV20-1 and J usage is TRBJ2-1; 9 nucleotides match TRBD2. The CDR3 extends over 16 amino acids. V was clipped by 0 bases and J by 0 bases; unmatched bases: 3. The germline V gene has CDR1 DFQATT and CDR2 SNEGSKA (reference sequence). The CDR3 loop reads CSARDLAGVSYNEQFF. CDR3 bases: TGCAGTGCTAGAGACTTAGCGGGGGTCTCCTACAATGAGCAGTTCTTC.